A single sample is the source of the 23 T cell receptor beta chains below, sequenced in a study of blood T cell repertoires in COVID-19. This table comes from immunoSEQ multiplex PCR, and its TCRdb copy is limited to in-frame clones, with some not included. The sample shows under 300,000 clones, 88% of them seen only once. Input material: PBMCs or T cells enriched from blood (not recorded which). These receptors were taken from a woman in her twenties or thirties who had recovered from COVID-19.

The DNA of the CDR3 is TGTGCCAGCTCCTCGACTGCAGGAAACACCATATATTTT. Amino acid sequence: CASSSTAGNTIYF. This sequence joins TRBV18 and TRBJ1-3; the D is unclear. Germline V CDR1 and CDR2: KGHSH, LQKENI. This CDR3 has 13 residues. The germline V and J ends were trimmed by 6 bases and 4 bases, with 10 bases remaining between them. The complete variable domain, with remaining parts taken from reference TRBV18 and TRBJ1-3, reads NAGVMQNPRHLVRRRGQEARLRCSPMKGHSHVYWYRQLPEEGLKFMVYLQKENIIDESGMPKERFSAEFPKEGPSILRIQQVVRGDSAAYFCASSSTAGNTIYFGEGSWLTVV.

The chain joins TRBV28 to TRBJ1-5, with D unclear. CDR1 and CDR2 (germline): MDHEN, SYDVKM. The CDR3 consists of 15 residues. Trimming left V 2 bases short and J 0 bases short, with 8 bases between. CDR3 region: CASSLSAGSNQPQHF. The CDR3 DNA follows: TGTGCCAGCAGTTTAAGTGCGGGTAGCAATCAGCCCCAGCATTTT.

The rearrangement links TRBV7-9 to TRBJ1-5; no definite D call. V gave up 6 bases and J gave up 6 bases, with 18 bases separating them. The CDR3 totals 15 residues. Germline V gene data show CDR1 as SEHNR and CDR2 as FQNEAQ (reference sequence). CDR3 protein: CASSYPDGGGQPQHF. In DNA, the CDR3 is TGTGCCAGCAGTTATCCGGACGGAGGAGGTCAGCCCCAGCATTTT. Together with reference TRBV7-9 and TRBJ1-5, the CDR3 gives the full variable domain: DTGVSQNPRHKITKRGQNVTFRCDPISEHNRLYWYRQTLGQGPEFLTYFQNEAQLEKSRLLSDRFSAERPKGSFSTLEIQRTEQGDSAMYLCASSYPDGGGQPQHFGDGTRLSIL.

The gene calls are TRBV28 and TRBJ2-7; D is unresolved. V lost 6 bases and J lost 9, with 21 bases in between. The germline CDR1 and CDR2 sequences are MDHEN and SYDVKM. CDR3 size: 14 residues. The CDR3 protein is CASSSVGQSESQYF. For the CDR3, the DNA is TGTGCCAGCAGCTCGGTTGGGCAGTCAGAATCGCAGTACTTC.

The chain recombines TRBV10-3 with TRBJ2-3; TRBD2 aligns across 7 bases. CDR3 length equals 13 residues. Germline CDR1 ENHRY, CDR2 SYGVKD. The V and J ends lost 10 bases and 6 bases, in that order; junction bases with no gene match: 10. The CDR3 coding sequence is TGTGCCACAGTGGGACTACCCAAGGATACGCAGTATTTT. Amino acids: CATVGLPKDTQYF.

The CDR3 DNA follows: TGCGCCAGCAGCCTAGCGGGACCGTACTACGAGCAGTACTTC. Translated: CASSLAGPYYEQYF. The chain is built from TRBV10-2 and TRBJ2-7; 9 nucleotides align to TRBD2. The V segment lost 6 bases and the J segment 3 bases; nucleotides outside the gene matches: 6. The germline V gene has CDR1 WSHSY and CDR2 SAAADI. The CDR3 is 14 residues long.

This chain links TRBV11-3 with TRBJ2-1; 13 bases align to TRBD2. CDR3 length: 16 amino acids. The V segment lost 1 base and the J segment 12 bases; nucleotides outside the gene matches: 9. From germline, CDR1 is SGHNT and CDR2 YENEEA. CDR3: CASSLVLGLAGIGQFF. DNA of the CDR3: TGTGCCAGCAGCTTAGTTTTGGGACTAGCGGGGATCGGGCAGTTCTTC.

V is TRBV5-1 and J is TRBJ2-1, with D unclear. V was trimmed by 4 bases and J by 8 bases, leaving 16 bases between them. The CDR3 totals 14 residues. Per the germline V gene, CDR1 is SGHRS and CDR2 is YFSETQ. This chain's CDR3 is CASSPYPGEHEQFF. The CDR3 DNA is TGCGCCAGCAGCCCATATCCGGGTGAGCATGAGCAGTTCTTC.

This chain connects TRBV7-9 to TRBJ1-1; no clear D. Germline V CDR1 and CDR2: SEHNR, FQNEAQ (reference sequence). The V end was cut by 9 bases, the J end by 3 bases, with 8 bases between. This CDR3 is 11 amino acids long. CDR3: CASERYTEAFF. CDR3 DNA sequence: TGTGCCAGTGAGCGGTACACTGAAGCTTTCTTT.

The J gene is TRBJ2-7, the V gene TRBV10-3; D is unresolved. V was clipped by 0 bases and J by 2 bases, with 14 bases between them. Germline V lookup: CDR1 ENHRY, CDR2 SYGVKD. The length of the CDR3 is 16 residues. CDR3 nucleotides: TGTGCCATCAGTGAGTCTAAGGCTAGTCGGACCTACGAGCAGTACTTC. It codes for CAISESKASRTYEQYF.

The chain employs TRBV27 and TRBJ1-4; TRBD1 might be the D (5 bases). The CDR3 consists of 11 residues. Germline CDR1 MNHEY, CDR2 SMNVEV (reference sequence). V lost 5 bases to trimming and J lost 8 bases, with 6 bases between them. This chain's CDR3 is CASSPGEKLFF. CDR3 nucleotides: TGTGCCAGCAGTCCAGGGGAAAAACTGTTTTTT. The entire variable domain, with the rest obtained from reference TRBV27 and TRBJ1-4, is as follows: EAQVTQNPRYLITVTGKKLTVTCSQNMNHEYMSWYRQDPGLGLRQIYYSMNVEVTDKGDVPEGYKVSRKEKRNFPLILESPSPNQTSLYFCASSPGEKLFFGSGTQLSVL.

The V and J genes are TRBV18 and TRBJ2-5, with 11 bases fitting TRBD1. Per the germline V gene, CDR1 is KGHSH and CDR2 is LQKENI. The CDR3 runs to 15 residues. The trim removed 4 bases at V and 3 bases at J, leaving 4 bases unmatched. In DNA form, the CDR3 reads TGTGCCAGCTCACGGGACAGGGGGGCAGAAGAGACCCAGTACTTC. Its protein product is CASSRDRGAEETQYF.

The chain couples TRBV18 to TRBJ1-3, with 11 bases lining up with TRBD1. J lost 2 bases, V lost 3 bases, and 9 bases had no gene match. The CDR3 is 18 residues long. Germline assignment: CDR1 KGHSH and CDR2 LQKENI. The CDR3 protein is CASSPIGTGGNTGNTIYF. The CDR3 DNA follows: TGTGCCAGCTCACCCATCGGGACAGGGGGTAATACTGGAAACACCATATATTTT. The full variable domain, completed using reference TRBV18 and TRBJ1-3, is NAGVMQNPRHLVRRRGQEARLRCSPMKGHSHVYWYRQLPEEGLKFMVYLQKENIIDESGMPKERFSAEFPKEGPSILRIQQVVRGDSAAYFCASSPIGTGGNTGNTIYFGEGSWLTVV.

The J gene is TRBJ2-2, the V gene TRBV28; the D gene is possibly TRBD1 (5 bases). V lost 7 bases and J 4 bases, leaving 10 bases between the germline ends. Germline V gene data show CDR1 as MDHEN and CDR2 as SYDVKM. The CDR3 has 13 amino acids. CDR3 protein: CASTIRGTGELFF. As DNA, the CDR3 is TGTGCCAGCACCATAAGGGGCACCGGGGAGCTGTTTTTT.

This chain joins TRBV18 and TRBJ1-2, with 7 nucleotides matching TRBD1. CDR3 length: 14 residues. The ends lost 4 bases at V and 8 bases at J; junction bases unmatched: 10. Germline CDR1 is KGHSH and CDR2 is LQKENI. The CDR3, as DNA: TGTGCCAGCTCACTCGAACAGGGGTTCTGGGGCTACACCTTC. Amino acids: CASSLEQGFWGYTF.

The CDR3 region is CASSLWAGSSYNEQFF. In DNA form, the CDR3 reads TGTGCCAGCAGTTTATGGGCGGGCAGCTCCTACAATGAGCAGTTCTTC. V gene TRBV28 combines with J gene TRBJ2-1, with D possibly TRBD2 on 5 matching bases. The germline CDR1 and CDR2 sequences are MDHEN and SYDVKM. The CDR3 contains 16 residues. V lost 0 bases and J lost 0, with 9 bases in between. The variable domain in full, completed from reference TRBV28 and TRBJ2-1, reads DVKVTQSSRYLVKRTGEKVFLECVQDMDHENMFWYRQDPGLGLRLIYFSYDVKMKEKGDIPEGYSVSREKKERFSLILESASTNQTSMYLCASSLWAGSSYNEQFFGPGTRLTVL.

J is TRBJ1-5 and V is TRBV21-1; the D call in the table, TRBD1, was not verified against the DNA. TRBV21-1 is given as a pseudogene. This CDR3 contains 19 residues. CDR3 bases: TGTGCCAGCAGCAAACAGGGGCCGTACCTGATCTACACAAATCAGCCCCAGCATTTT. Residues: CASSKQGPYLIYTNQPQHF.

This chain connects TRBV7-3 to TRBJ2-3, with D possibly being TRBD1 (5 bases). Trimming removed 2 bases from V and 0 bases from J, with 6 bases in between. The CDR3 is 14 residues long. Germline lookup yields CDR1 SGHTA and CDR2 FQGTGA. The CDR3 loop reads CASSLDSSTDTQYF. CDR3 DNA: TGTGCCAGCAGCTTAGACAGTAGCACAGATACGCAGTATTTT.

V and J are TRBV28 and TRBJ1-2; D may be TRBD1 (5 bases). There are 14 residues in the CDR3. CDR1 MDHEN and CDR2 SYDVKM come from the germline V gene. The V end was cut by 6 bases, the J end by 2 bases, with 13 bases between. The CDR3 DNA follows: TGTGCCAGCAGACTGACAGAGCTAAACTATGGCTACACCTTC. It yields the protein CASRLTELNYGYTF.

The chain recombines TRBV29-1 with TRBJ1-2, with 12 bases identical to TRBD1. The CDR3 consists of 17 residues. V shed 1 base, J shed 0 bases, and the junction held 6 bases outside the gene matches. Germline values: CDR1 SQVTM, CDR2 ANQGSEA. In DNA, the CDR3 is TGCAGCGTTGAAGTTTGGGACAGGGGGCCTTCTAACTATGGCTACACCTTC. Amino acids: CSVEVWDRGPSNYGYTF.

This clone was detected only once. The chain employs TRBV6-5 and TRBJ2-2; maybe TRBD2 (6 bases). CDR1 is MNHEY and CDR2 is SVGAGI in the germline V gene. Deletions cut 9 bases from V and 3 bases from J, with 14 bases between. The CDR3 runs to 14 residues. The CDR3 here is CASGRDLDTGELFF. CDR3 coding DNA: TGTGCCAGTGGACGGGACTTGGACACCGGGGAGCTGTTTTTT.

This chain joins TRBV7-3 and TRBJ2-3; D may be TRBD1 (7 bases). The V end was cut by 1 base, the J end by 1 base, with 24 bases between. The CDR3 totals 20 residues. Germline values: CDR1 SGHTA, CDR2 FQGTGA. The CDR3 loop is CASSLSGQGGYQVGTDTQYF. DNA for the CDR3: TGTGCCAGCAGCTTAAGTGGGCAGGGGGGCTACCAGGTTGGCACAGATACGCAGTATTTT.

The chain is built from TRBV4-1 and TRBJ1-3; a weak D match, TRBD1 (6 bases). CDR3 length: 15 residues. CDR1 and CDR2 from the germline V gene are MGHRA and YSYEKL. Trimming took 1 base from V and 5 from J, leaving 12 bases between them. DNA for the CDR3: TGCGCCAGCAGCCAAGTCCCGGACAGTAGAAACACCATATATTTT. It codes for CASSQVPDSRNTIYF.